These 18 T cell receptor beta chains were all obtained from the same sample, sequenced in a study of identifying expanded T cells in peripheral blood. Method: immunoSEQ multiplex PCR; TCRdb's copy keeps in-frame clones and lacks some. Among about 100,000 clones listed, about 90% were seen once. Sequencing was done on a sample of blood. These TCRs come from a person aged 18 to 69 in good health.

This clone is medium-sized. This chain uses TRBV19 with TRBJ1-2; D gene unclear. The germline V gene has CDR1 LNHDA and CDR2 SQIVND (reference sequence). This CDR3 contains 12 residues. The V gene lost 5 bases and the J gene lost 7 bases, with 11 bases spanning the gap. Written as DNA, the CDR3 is TGTGCCAGTAGTCTGCTGCGGGGTGGCTACACCTTC. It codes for CASSLLRGGYTF. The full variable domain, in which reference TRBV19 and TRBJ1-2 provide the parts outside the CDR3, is DGGITQSPKYLFRKEGQNVTLSCEQNLNHDAMYWYRQDPGQGLRLIYYSQIVNDFQKGDIAEGYSVSREKKESFPLTVTSAQKNPTAFYLCASSLLRGGYTFGSGTRLTVV.

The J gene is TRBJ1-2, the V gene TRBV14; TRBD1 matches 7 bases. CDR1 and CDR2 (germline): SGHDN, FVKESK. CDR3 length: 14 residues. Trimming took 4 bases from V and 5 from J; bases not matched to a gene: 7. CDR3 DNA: TGTGCCAGCAGCCGTACAGGGGCGTATTATGGCTACACCTTC. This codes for CASSRTGAYYGYTF.

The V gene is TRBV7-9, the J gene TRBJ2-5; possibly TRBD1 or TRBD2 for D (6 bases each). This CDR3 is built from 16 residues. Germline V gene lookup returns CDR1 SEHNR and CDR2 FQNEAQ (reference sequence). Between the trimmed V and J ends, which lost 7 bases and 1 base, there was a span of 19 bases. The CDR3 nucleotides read TGTGCCAGCACCCCAGGGGTGGGGGGCCTCCAAGAGACCCAGTACTTC. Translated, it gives CASTPGVGGLQETQYF.

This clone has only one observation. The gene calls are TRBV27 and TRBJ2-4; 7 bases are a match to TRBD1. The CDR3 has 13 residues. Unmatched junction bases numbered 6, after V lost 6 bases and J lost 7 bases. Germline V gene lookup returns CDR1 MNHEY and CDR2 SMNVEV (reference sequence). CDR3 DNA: TGTGCCAGCAGAAGGACAGGCAGGAACATTCAGTACTTC. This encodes CASRRTGRNIQYF.

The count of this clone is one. The CDR3 region is CASSVEGSRTDTQYF. The DNA of the CDR3 is TGTGCCAGCAGCGTAGAGGGGAGCCGCACAGATACGCAGTATTTT. The rearrangement uses TRBV9 and TRBJ2-3; possibly TRBD1 or TRBD2 for D (5 bases each). CDR1 and CDR2 (germline): SGDLS, YYNGEE. Trimming cost V 0 bases and J 1 base, with 9 bases left between them. The CDR3 contains 15 residues.

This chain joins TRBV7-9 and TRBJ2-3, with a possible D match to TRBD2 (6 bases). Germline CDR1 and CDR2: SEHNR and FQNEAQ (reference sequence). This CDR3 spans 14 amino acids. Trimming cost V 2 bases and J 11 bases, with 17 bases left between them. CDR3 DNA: TGTGCCAGCAGCTTATCGCGGGGTAACGAAGGGCAGTATTTT. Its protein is CASSLSRGNEGQYF.

The CDR3: CASSPLQGAGDTF. The CDR3 DNA follows: TGTGCCAGCAGTCCGCTACAGGGGGCGGGGGACACCTTC. This chain connects TRBV6-6 to TRBJ1-2, with 9 positions matching TRBD1. V lost 5 bases to trimming and J lost 12 bases; unmatched junction nucleotides: 10. The germline gives CDR1 MNHNY, CDR2 SVGAGI (reference sequence). The CDR3 sequence is 13 residues long.

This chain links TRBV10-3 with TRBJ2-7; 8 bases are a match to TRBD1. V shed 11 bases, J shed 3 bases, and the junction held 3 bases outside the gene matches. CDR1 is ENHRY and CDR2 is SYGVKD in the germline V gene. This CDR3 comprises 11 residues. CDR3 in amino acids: CAVQGVYEQYF. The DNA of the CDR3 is TGTGCCGTACAGGGGGTCTACGAGCAGTACTTC.

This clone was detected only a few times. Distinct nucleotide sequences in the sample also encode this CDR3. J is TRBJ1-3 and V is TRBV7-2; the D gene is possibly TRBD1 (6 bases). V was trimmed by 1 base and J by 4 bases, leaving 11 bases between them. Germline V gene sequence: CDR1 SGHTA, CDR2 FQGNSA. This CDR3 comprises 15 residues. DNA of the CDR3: TGTGCCAGCAGCTTAGATACAGGGTCGGGAAACACCATATATTTT. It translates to CASSLDTGSGNTIYF.

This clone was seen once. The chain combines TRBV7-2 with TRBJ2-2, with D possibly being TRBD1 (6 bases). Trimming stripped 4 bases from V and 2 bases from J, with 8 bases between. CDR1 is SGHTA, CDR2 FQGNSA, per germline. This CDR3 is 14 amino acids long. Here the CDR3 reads CASSWDTNTGELFF. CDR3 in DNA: TGTGCCAGCAGCTGGGACACCAACACCGGGGAGCTGTTTTTT.

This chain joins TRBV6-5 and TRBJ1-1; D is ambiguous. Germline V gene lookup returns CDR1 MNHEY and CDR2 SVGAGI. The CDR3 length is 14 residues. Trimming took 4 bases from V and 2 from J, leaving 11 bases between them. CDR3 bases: TGTGCCAGCAGTTGGGGAAATACAAACACTGAAGCTTTCTTT. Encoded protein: CASSWGNTNTEAFF.

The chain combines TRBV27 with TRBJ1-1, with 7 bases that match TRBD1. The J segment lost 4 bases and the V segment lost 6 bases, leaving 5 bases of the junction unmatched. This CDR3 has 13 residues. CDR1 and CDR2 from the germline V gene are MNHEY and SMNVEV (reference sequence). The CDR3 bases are TGTGCCAGCAGGACCGGGACAGTCACTGAAGCTTTCTTT. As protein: CASRTGTVTEAFF.

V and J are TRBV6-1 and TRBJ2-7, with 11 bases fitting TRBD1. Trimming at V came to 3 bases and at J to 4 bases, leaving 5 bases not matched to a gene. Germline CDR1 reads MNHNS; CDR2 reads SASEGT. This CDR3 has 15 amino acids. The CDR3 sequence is CASSDIGTGGYEQYF. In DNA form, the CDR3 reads TGTGCCAGCAGTGATATAGGGACAGGGGGTTACGAGCAGTACTTC.

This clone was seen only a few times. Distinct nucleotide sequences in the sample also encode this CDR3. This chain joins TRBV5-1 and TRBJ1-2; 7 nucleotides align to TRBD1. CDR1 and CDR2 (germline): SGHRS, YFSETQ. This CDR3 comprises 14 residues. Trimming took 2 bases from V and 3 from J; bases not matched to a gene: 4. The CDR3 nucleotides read TGCGCCAGCAGCTTACCAGGGGGAGACTATGGCTACACCTTC. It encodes CASSLPGGDYGYTF. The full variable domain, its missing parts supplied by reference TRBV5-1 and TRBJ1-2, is KAGVTQTPRYLIKTRGQQVTLSCSPISGHRSVSWYQQTPGQGLQFLFEYFSETQRNKGNFPGRFSGRQFSNSRSEMNVSTLELGDSALYLCASSLPGGDYGYTFGSGTRLTVV.

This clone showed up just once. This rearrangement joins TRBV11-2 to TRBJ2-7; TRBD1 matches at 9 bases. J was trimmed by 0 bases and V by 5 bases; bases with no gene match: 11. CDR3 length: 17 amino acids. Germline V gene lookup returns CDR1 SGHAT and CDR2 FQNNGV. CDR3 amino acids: CASSPRTGARTSYEQYF. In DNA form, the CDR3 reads TGTGCCAGCAGCCCCAGGACAGGGGCTCGCACCTCCTACGAGCAGTACTTC.

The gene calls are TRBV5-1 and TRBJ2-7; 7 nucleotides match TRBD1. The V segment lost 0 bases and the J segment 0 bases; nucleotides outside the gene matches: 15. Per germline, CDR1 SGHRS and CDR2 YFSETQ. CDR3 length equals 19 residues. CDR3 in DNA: TGCGCCAGCAGCTTGGCCAGACAGGGATTGGCCCGAGGCTCCTACGAGCAGTACTTC. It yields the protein CASSLARQGLARGSYEQYF. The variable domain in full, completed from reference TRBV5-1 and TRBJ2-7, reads KAGVTQTPRYLIKTRGQQVTLSCSPISGHRSVSWYQQTPGQGLQFLFEYFSETQRNKGNFPGRFSGRQFSNSRSEMNVSTLELGDSALYLCASSLARQGLARGSYEQYFGPGTRLTVT.

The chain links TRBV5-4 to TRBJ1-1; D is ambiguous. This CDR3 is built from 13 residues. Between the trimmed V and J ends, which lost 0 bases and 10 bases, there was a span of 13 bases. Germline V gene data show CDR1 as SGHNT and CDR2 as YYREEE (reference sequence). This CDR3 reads CASSLANREGAFF. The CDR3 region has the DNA TGTGCCAGCAGCTTGGCCAATAGGGAGGGAGCTTTCTTT.

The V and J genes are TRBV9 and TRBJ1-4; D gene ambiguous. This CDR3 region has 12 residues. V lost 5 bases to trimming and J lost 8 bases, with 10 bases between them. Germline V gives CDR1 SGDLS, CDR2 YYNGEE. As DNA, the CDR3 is TGTGCCAGCAGTTCAAACGGGGAAAAACTGTTTTTT. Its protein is CASSSNGEKLFF.